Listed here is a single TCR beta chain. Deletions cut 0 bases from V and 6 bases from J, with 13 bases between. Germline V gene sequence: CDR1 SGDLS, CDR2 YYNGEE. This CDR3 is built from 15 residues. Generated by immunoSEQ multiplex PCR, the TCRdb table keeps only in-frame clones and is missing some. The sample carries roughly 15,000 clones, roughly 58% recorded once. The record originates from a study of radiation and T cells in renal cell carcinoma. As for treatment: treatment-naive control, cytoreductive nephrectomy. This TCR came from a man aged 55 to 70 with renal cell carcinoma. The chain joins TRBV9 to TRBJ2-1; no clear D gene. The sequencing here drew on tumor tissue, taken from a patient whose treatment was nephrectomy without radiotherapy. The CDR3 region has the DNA TGTGCCAGCAGCGTAGGGGCCCAGAATGGCAATGAGCAGTTCTTC. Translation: CASSVGAQNGNEQFF.